The 19 T cell receptor beta chains reported below all come from one sample, sequenced in a study of human T cells and chemical hapten exposure. Time point indicated: patch test 1, 2 weeks after DPC sensitization. The treatment: therapeutic diphenylcyclopropenone sensitization with weekly scalp DPC. One entry per CDR3 protein results from TCRdb running MiXCR on the RACE reads. The repertoire consists of nearly 80,000 distinct CDR3 sequences, with under 13% occurring once and the leading ten covering roughly 1.5%. This specimen consisted of whole blood, obtained in connection with sensitization to the hapten diphenylcyclopropenone (DPC). The receptors come from a woman between 45 and 60 years old with alopecia areata. Some clones in this sample may be carry-over from other donors' samples.

The V gene is TRBV20-1, the J gene TRBJ2-4, with TRBD2 matching 7 bases. CDR1 and CDR2 from the germline V gene are DFQATT and SNEGSKA (reference sequence). This CDR3 has 18 amino acids. Unmatched junction bases numbered 18, after V lost 0 bases and J lost 7 bases. CDR3 in amino acids: CSARDQSLAGFHRNIQYF. As DNA, the CDR3 is TGCAGTGCTAGAGATCAATCCTTAGCGGGCTTTCACCGGAACATTCAGTACTTC.

The gene calls are TRBV29-1 and TRBJ2-7, with 9 bases identical to TRBD1. This CDR3 spans 11 amino acids. With 6 bases clipped from V and 5 bases from J, the junction kept 2 bases outside the gene matches. Per germline, CDR1 SQVTM and CDR2 ANQGSEA. Here the CDR3 reads CSVDRGHEQYF. The CDR3, as DNA: TGCAGCGTGGACAGGGGTCACGAGCAGTACTTC.

This clonotype was seen a few times. This rearrangement joins TRBV21-1 to TRBJ1-3; the listed D gene, TRBD1, was not tested against the DNA. TRBV21-1 is reported as a pseudogene. The CDR3 consists of 19 residues. CDR3 sequence: CASSKVDPEQSASGNTIYF. The DNA of the CDR3 is TGTGCCAGCAGCAAAGTCGATCCGGAACAGTCCGCCTCTGGAAACACCATATATTTT.

The chain uses TRBV24-1 and TRBJ2-7; D is unclear. V was trimmed by 9 bases and J by 9 bases, leaving 20 bases between them. This CDR3 has 13 residues. CDR1 and CDR2 (germline): KGHDR, SFDVKD. The CDR3 nucleotides read TGTGCCACCTCAGACCGAGGAGCGCAACGGCAGTACTTC. Its protein is CATSDRGAQRQYF.

This clonotype was counted ten times or more. The chain employs TRBV20-1 and TRBJ2-7, with 7 bases lining up with TRBD1. Germline CDR1 DFQATT, CDR2 SNEGSKA (reference sequence). This CDR3 is 15 amino acids long. The trim removed 3 bases at V and 2 bases at J, leaving 10 bases unmatched. The CDR3 nucleotides are TGCAGTGCTAGCCAACCAGGGGGAAGGGCCTACGAGCAGTACTTC. Translating it yields CSASQPGGRAYEQYF.

The rearrangement links TRBV10-3 to TRBJ2-3; D gene uncertain. Trimming pared 10 bases from V and 0 bases from J, leaving 5 bases between. Per the germline V gene, CDR1 is ENHRY and CDR2 is SYGVKD. The CDR3 sequence is 11 residues long. CDR3 coding DNA: TGTGCCACCTCTAGCACAGATACGCAGTATTTT. Its protein is CATSSTDTQYF.

The chain uses TRBV4-1 and TRBJ2-7, with TRBD1 as a possible D gene (5 bases). Germline V gives CDR1 MGHRA, CDR2 YSYEKL. This CDR3 has 16 amino acids. V lost 0 bases and J 7 bases, leaving 19 bases between the germline ends. DNA for the CDR3: TGCGCCAGCAGCCAAGAAGCAGGGTTAGGTATCGGGGAGCAGTACTTC. It translates to CASSQEAGLGIGEQYF.

This clonotype was counted a few times. The chain has TRBV12-3 or TRBV12-4 and TRBJ2-1; 9 bases are a match to TRBD1. V was clipped by 6 bases and J by 8 bases; unmatched bases: 11. This CDR3 is 15 amino acids long. The CDR3 spells CASRADRGHWYEQFF. CDR3 nucleotides: TGTGCCAGCAGAGCGGACAGGGGTCACTGGTATGAGCAGTTCTTC.

The V and J genes are TRBV5-1 and TRBJ2-5; the D is unclear. Per the germline V gene, CDR1 is SGHRS and CDR2 is YFSETQ. The CDR3 is made up of 16 amino acids. V gave up 3 bases and J gave up 4 bases, with 19 bases separating them. The CDR3 DNA reads as TGCGCCAGCAGCTCAGAGCCTCAAATCAGTACAGAGACCCAGTACTTC. Protein product: CASSSEPQISTETQYF.

The rearrangement links TRBV9 to TRBJ2-1; TRBD2 matches at 15 bases. CDR3 length equals 19 residues. Unmatched junction bases numbered 8, after V lost 0 bases and J lost 4 bases. Per the germline V gene, CDR1 is SGDLS and CDR2 is YYNGEE. The CDR3 DNA sequence: TGTGCCAGCAGCGTAGCGGGGGGACTAGCGGGAGGAAATTACAATGAGCAGTTCTTC. As protein: CASSVAGGLAGGNYNEQFF.

Only a few counts were recorded for this clonotype. This clone may be a read error of a much larger clone one base away. The rearrangement links TRBV6-4 to TRBJ2-1; 7 nucleotides match TRBD2. CDR1 is MRHNA, CDR2 SNTAGT, per germline. The junction had 8 bases not matched to a gene; V was cut back by 5 bases and J by 4 bases. This CDR3 has 15 amino acids. CDR3 amino acids: CASSSRAGEYNEQFF. In DNA form, the CDR3 reads TGTGCCAGCAGTTCCCGGGCGGGAGAGTACAATGAGCAGTTCTTC.

V and J are TRBV5-1 and TRBJ2-7; the D call may be TRBD1 or TRBD2 (5 bases each). The V gene lost 0 bases and the J gene lost 5 bases, with 12 bases spanning the gap. The CDR3 consists of 14 residues. Germline-derived CDR1 and CDR2 are SGHRS and YFSETQ. CDR3 in DNA: TGCGCCAGCAGCTTGGTGGGGCTAGCTGACGAGCAGTACTTC. It yields the protein CASSLVGLADEQYF.

The chain joins TRBV7-2 to TRBJ2-3, with 8 bases matching TRBD2. Germline trimming cut 2 bases from V and 3 bases from J; bases unmatched to any gene: 4. Per germline, CDR1 SGHTA and CDR2 FQGNSA. The CDR3 totals 15 residues. CDR3 DNA: TGTGCCAGCAGCTTAAGCGGGAGTGGGACAGATACGCAGTATTTT. It codes for CASSLSGSGTDTQYF.

V usage is TRBV4-2 and J usage is TRBJ2-1, with D perhaps TRBD2 (6 bases). This CDR3 spans 15 amino acids. The V end was cut by 3 bases, the J end by 1 base, with 10 bases between. Germline V gives CDR1 LGHNA, CDR2 YNFKEQ. This CDR3 reads CASSHRSGSYNEQFF. The DNA for the CDR3 is TGTGCCAGCAGCCATCGTAGCGGATCCTACAATGAGCAGTTCTTC.

The rearrangement joins TRBV7-2 to TRBJ2-4; 7 bases match TRBD2. The CDR3 consists of 17 residues. Germline lookup yields CDR1 SGHTA and CDR2 FQGNSA. Losses at the gene ends were 5 bases for V and 0 bases for J; bases not matched to a gene: 10. The CDR3 spells CASSLPRGLPAKNIQYF. The CDR3 bases are TGTGCCAGCAGCCTGCCGAGGGGACTACCAGCCAAAAACATTCAGTACTTC.

This clonotype appeared a few times. The J gene is TRBJ2-7, the V gene TRBV11-2; TRBD1 matches 9 bases. The J segment lost 2 bases and the V segment lost 4 bases, leaving 3 bases of the junction unmatched. Germline V gene data show CDR1 as SGHAT and CDR2 as FQNNGV. The CDR3 runs to 14 residues. The CDR3 region has the DNA TGTGCCAGCAGCTCGGACAGGGGAACCTACGAGCAGTACTTC. Translation gives CASSSDRGTYEQYF.

In this sample, this clonotype turned up a few times. At one end the junction does not follow the germline gene, possibly because of a read error. V and J are TRBV7-7 and TRBJ2-2; no reliable D call. Germline V gene sequence: CDR1 SSHAT, CDR2 FNYEAQ (reference sequence). The CDR3 has 15 amino acids. This CDR3 is CASSFSRLNTGELFF. For the CDR3, the DNA is TGTGCTAGCAGCTTTTCAAGGCTGAACACCGGGGAGCTGTTTTTT.

The rearrangement links TRBV27 to TRBJ2-1; TRBD2 matches 9 bases. The trim removed 4 bases at V and 7 bases at J, leaving 8 bases unmatched. CDR1 and CDR2 (germline): MNHEY, SMNVEV (reference sequence). There are 15 residues in the CDR3. CDR3 DNA: TGTGCCAGCAGTTCGGGACTAGCAGAAACTAATGAGCAGTTCTTC. This translates into CASSSGLAETNEQFF.

V gene TRBV29-1 combines with J gene TRBJ2-1; D is possibly TRBD2 (5 bases). V lost 1 base to trimming and J lost 7 bases, with 14 bases between them. CDR1 SQVTM and CDR2 ANQGSEA come from the germline V gene. The CDR3 is 14 residues long. CDR3 in amino acids: CSVEASPSGNEQFF. CDR3 bases: TGCAGCGTTGAAGCTAGTCCTTCGGGGAATGAGCAGTTCTTC.